The 17 T cell receptor beta chains below come from one sample, sequenced in a study of blood T cell repertoires in COVID-19. Some clones are missing from TCRdb's copy, which holds only in-frame ones; the method was immunoSEQ multiplex PCR. Of more than 95,000 clones in the sample, around 89% are singletons; the top ten hold 1.5%. Sample: peripheral blood. These TCRs come from a human donor in a cohort sampled during active COVID-19.

This clone was detected once. The chain links TRBV14 to TRBJ2-7; 7 positions agree with TRBD1. V lost 2 bases, J lost 4 bases, and 11 bases stayed unmatched. Germline-derived CDR1 and CDR2 are SGHDN and FVKESK. The CDR3 runs to 16 residues. This chain's CDR3 is CASSQFERGPRYEQYF. The CDR3 DNA is TGTGCCAGCAGCCAATTCGAGAGGGGGCCCCGTTACGAGCAGTACTTC.

The J gene is TRBJ2-7, the V gene TRBV9; 13 positions agree with TRBD2. The trim removed 5 bases at V and 5 bases at J, leaving 4 bases unmatched. The germline V gene has CDR1 SGDLS and CDR2 YYNGEE. The CDR3 has 14 residues. Written as DNA, the CDR3 is TGTGCCAGCAGACCGGGACTAGCGGGGAACGAGCAGTACTTC. This sequence encodes CASRPGLAGNEQYF.

V gene TRBV6-1 combines with J gene TRBJ2-3, with 9 nucleotides matching TRBD2. V trimming: 3 bases; J trimming: 6 bases; junction bases outside the gene matches: 10. The germline V gene has CDR1 MNHNS and CDR2 SASEGT. There are 16 residues in the CDR3. The CDR3 nucleotides are TGTGCCAGCAGTGACCCCGCGGCGGGGGGGCCTGATACGCAGTATTTT. As protein: CASSDPAAGGPDTQYF.

The chain recombines TRBV10-3 with TRBJ2-4, with 7 bases aligning to TRBD2. Germline loops: CDR1 ENHRY, CDR2 SYGVKD. V gave up 11 bases and J gave up 8 bases; unmatched junction bases: 12. The CDR3 runs 13 residues. CDR3 region: CASGGAGRDIQYF. The CDR3 nucleotides are TGTGCCTCGGGGGGTGCAGGGAGGGACATTCAGTACTTC.

This clone was observed a handful of times. This sequence joins TRBV5-1 and TRBJ2-7, with 7 bases fitting TRBD1. Losses at the gene ends were 3 bases for V and 5 bases for J; bases not matched to a gene: 8. Looked up from germline, CDR1 is SGHRS and CDR2 is YFSETQ. CDR3 length equals 14 residues. The CDR3 loop is CASSWGNRGDEQYF. The CDR3 nucleotides read TGCGCCAGCAGCTGGGGGAACAGGGGCGACGAGCAGTACTTC.

The chain carries TRBV30 and TRBJ2-2; 8 bases line up with TRBD2. Germline V CDR1 and CDR2: GTSNPN, SVGIG (reference sequence). V gave up 2 bases and J gave up 0 bases; unmatched junction bases: 8. The CDR3 runs to 17 residues. The CDR3 bases are TGTGCCTGGAGTAGCGGGATAGCGGGGACGAACACCGGGGAGCTGTTTTTT. It yields the protein CAWSSGIAGTNTGELFF.

The genes are TRBV27 and TRBJ2-2, with TRBD2 matching 9 bases. V lost 2 bases and J lost 9; bases outside the gene matches: 4. The CDR3 loop spans 14 amino acids. Germline CDR1 reads MNHEY; CDR2 reads SMNVEV (reference sequence). CDR3 DNA: TGTGCCAGCAGTTTAGTAGCGGGAGTCCGGGAGCTGTTTTTT. It translates to CASSLVAGVRELFF.

V and J are TRBV6-6 and TRBJ1-6, with TRBD1 as a possible D gene (5 bases). The germline gives CDR1 MNHNY, CDR2 SVGAGI (reference sequence). The CDR3 is made up of 15 amino acids. V dropped 5 bases and J dropped 7 bases, with 15 bases sitting between them. CDR3 in DNA: TGTGCCAGCAGTCCCCCCTTGGGGCGCAATTCACCCCTCCACTTT. It yields the protein CASSPPLGRNSPLHF.

This chain connects TRBV18 to TRBJ1-2; 7 nucleotides align to TRBD1. The CDR3 runs to 15 residues. Unmatched junction bases numbered 6, after V lost 5 bases and J lost 0 bases. Germline CDR1 is KGHSH and CDR2 is LQKENI. The CDR3 spells CASSFTGTANYGYTF. The CDR3 nucleotides read TGTGCCAGCTCATTCACAGGGACAGCTAACTATGGCTACACCTTC.

The chain links TRBV7-9 to TRBJ2-5; 8 positions agree with TRBD2. V was clipped by 4 bases and J by 5 bases; unmatched bases: 6. CDR3 length: 14 amino acids. Germline V gives CDR1 SEHNR, CDR2 FQNEAQ (reference sequence). This CDR3 is CASSSGLESETQYF. The DNA of the CDR3 is TGTGCCAGCAGCTCGGGACTAGAGTCGGAGACCCAGTACTTC.

The sample holds one count of this clone. The gene calls are TRBV2 and TRBJ2-1, with 7 positions matching TRBD1. Germline CDR1 and CDR2: SNHLY and FYNNEI. The ends lost 6 bases at V and 0 bases at J; junction bases unmatched: 5. The CDR3 has 15 residues. As DNA, the CDR3 is TGTGCCAGCAGGATCGCAGGGGGCTCCTACAATGAGCAGTTCTTC. Protein product: CASRIAGGSYNEQFF.

J is TRBJ2-5 and V is TRBV11-1; the match to TRBD1 covers 7 bases. Per germline, CDR1 SGHAT and CDR2 FQDESV (reference sequence). This CDR3 comprises 15 residues. V was pared by 4 bases and J by 5 bases, with 10 bases of the junction left unmatched. The CDR3 DNA sequence: TGTGCCAGCAGCTACTACAACAGGGGTGTGGAGACCCAGTACTTC. It specifies CASSYYNRGVETQYF.

V usage is TRBV11-2 and J usage is TRBJ2-5; D may be TRBD1 (6 bases). CDR1 SGHAT and CDR2 FQNNGV come from the germline V gene. This CDR3 has 15 amino acids. Deletions cut 4 bases from V and 4 bases from J, with 16 bases between. The CDR3 DNA follows: TGTGCCAGCAGCTCACCGCAGGGGAGAATAGAGACCCAGTACTTC. Its protein is CASSSPQGRIETQYF.

This rearrangement joins TRBV11-2 to TRBJ1-2; 7 bases are a match to TRBD1. The CDR3 spans 16 residues. In germline, CDR1 is SGHAT, CDR2 FQNNGV. Trimming removed 6 bases from V and 5 bases from J; junction bases left unmatched: 15. The CDR3 protein is CASSSGGGAEWYGYTF. CDR3 coding DNA: TGTGCCAGCAGTTCAGGAGGGGGCGCCGAATGGTATGGCTACACCTTC.

The V call is TRBV7-2, the J call TRBJ2-3; D might be TRBD2 (5 bases). Trimming pared 0 bases from V and 2 bases from J, leaving 12 bases between. The CDR3 runs to 16 residues. Per the germline V gene, CDR1 is SGHTA and CDR2 is FQGNSA. Written as DNA, the CDR3 is TGTGCCAGCAGCTTAGCGAAGAACCTAGCCACAGATACGCAGTATTTT. It is translated as CASSLAKNLATDTQYF. Full variable domain (missing parts from reference TRBV7-2 and TRBJ2-3): GAGVSQSPSNKVTEKGKDVELRCDPISGHTALYWYRQSLGQGLEFLIYFQGNSAPDKSGLPSDRFSAERTGGSVSTLTIQRTQQEDSAVYLCASSLAKNLATDTQYFGPGTRLTVL.

The V call is TRBV18, the J call TRBJ1-3; 7 bases map to TRBD1. CDR3 size: 13 residues. The germline gives CDR1 KGHSH, CDR2 LQKENI. J gave up 8 bases and V 6 bases, and 7 bases lay outside the gene matches. This CDR3 is CASSDLGGHTIYF. The CDR3 DNA follows: TGTGCCAGCTCGGACCTAGGGGGCCACACCATATATTTT.

V usage is TRBV19 and J usage is TRBJ2-7; 7 positions agree with TRBD2. The junction had 4 bases not matched to a gene; V was cut back by 8 bases and J by 3 bases. Germline V lookup: CDR1 LNHDA, CDR2 SQIVND (reference sequence). The CDR3 has 12 amino acids. DNA of the CDR3: TGTGCCAGTGGCGGGGGTAACTACGAGCAGTACTTC. The encoded protein is CASGGGNYEQYF.